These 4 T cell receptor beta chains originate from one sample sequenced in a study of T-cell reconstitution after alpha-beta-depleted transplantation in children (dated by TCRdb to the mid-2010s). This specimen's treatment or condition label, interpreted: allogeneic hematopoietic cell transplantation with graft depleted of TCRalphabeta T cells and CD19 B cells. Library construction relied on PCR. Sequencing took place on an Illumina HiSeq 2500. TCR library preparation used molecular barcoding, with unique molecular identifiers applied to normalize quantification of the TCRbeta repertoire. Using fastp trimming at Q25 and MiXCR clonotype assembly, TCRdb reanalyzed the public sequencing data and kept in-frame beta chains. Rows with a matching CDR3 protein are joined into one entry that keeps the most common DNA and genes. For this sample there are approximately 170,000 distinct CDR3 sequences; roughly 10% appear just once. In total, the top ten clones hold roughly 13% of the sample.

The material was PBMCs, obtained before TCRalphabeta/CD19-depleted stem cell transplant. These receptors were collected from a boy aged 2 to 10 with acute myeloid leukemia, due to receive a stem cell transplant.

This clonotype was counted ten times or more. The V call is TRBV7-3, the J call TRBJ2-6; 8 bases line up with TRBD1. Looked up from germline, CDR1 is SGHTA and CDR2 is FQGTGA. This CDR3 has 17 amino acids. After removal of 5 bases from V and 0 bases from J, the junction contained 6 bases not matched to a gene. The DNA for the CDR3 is TGTGCCAGCAGCGAAGGGGGACAGGCCTCTGGGGCCAACGTCCTGACTTTC. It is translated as CASSEGGQASGANVLTF.

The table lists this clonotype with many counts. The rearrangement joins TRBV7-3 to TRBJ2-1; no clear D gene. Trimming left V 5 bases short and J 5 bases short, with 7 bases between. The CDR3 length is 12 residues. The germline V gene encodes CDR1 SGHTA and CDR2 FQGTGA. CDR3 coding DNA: TGTGCCAGCAGCCTCGAAAACAATGAGCAGTTCTTC. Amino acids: CASSLENNEQFF.

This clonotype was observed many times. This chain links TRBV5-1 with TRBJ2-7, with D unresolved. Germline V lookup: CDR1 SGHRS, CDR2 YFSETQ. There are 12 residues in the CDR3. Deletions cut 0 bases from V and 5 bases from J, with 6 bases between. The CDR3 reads CASSLEGHEQYF. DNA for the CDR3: TGCGCCAGCAGCTTGGAGGGTCACGAGCAGTACTTC. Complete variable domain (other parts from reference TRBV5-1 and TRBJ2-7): KAGVTQTPRYLIKTRGQQVTLSCSPISGHRSVSWYQQTPGQGLQFLFEYFSETQRNKGNFPGRFSGRQFSNSRSEMNVSTLELGDSALYLCASSLEGHEQYFGPGTRLTVT.

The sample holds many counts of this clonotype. Here the CDR3 DNA reads TGCAGTGCTAGACTCCGGGACCGAGCCAAAAACATTCAGTACTTC. Amino acids: CSARLRDRAKNIQYF. This chain links TRBV20-1 with TRBJ2-4; D could derive from TRBD1 or TRBD2 (5 bases each). Germline V gives CDR1 DFQATT, CDR2 SNEGSKA (reference sequence). V was trimmed by 2 bases and J by 0 bases, leaving 11 bases between them. This CDR3 region has 15 residues.